This T cell receptor (beta chain) is drawn from a study of control samples from healthy donors and cancer patients. Using immunoSEQ multiplex PCR, the repertoire was profiled, and TCRdb retains in-frame clones only, with some absent. The sample contains about 170,000 clones, just over 85% of which appear only once. The CDR3 sequence is 12 residues long. Germline-derived CDR1 and CDR2 are MNHEY and SVGAGI. V gave up 6 bases and J gave up 3 bases; unmatched junction bases: 0. The chain joins TRBV6-5 to TRBJ2-7, with 9 nucleotides matching TRBD1. The sample taken for sequencing was blood. This clonotype originated in a woman in her twenties or thirties in good health. The CDR3 here is CASRTGGYEQYF. The CDR3 region has the DNA TGTGCCAGCAGGACAGGGGGCTACGAGCAGTACTTC.